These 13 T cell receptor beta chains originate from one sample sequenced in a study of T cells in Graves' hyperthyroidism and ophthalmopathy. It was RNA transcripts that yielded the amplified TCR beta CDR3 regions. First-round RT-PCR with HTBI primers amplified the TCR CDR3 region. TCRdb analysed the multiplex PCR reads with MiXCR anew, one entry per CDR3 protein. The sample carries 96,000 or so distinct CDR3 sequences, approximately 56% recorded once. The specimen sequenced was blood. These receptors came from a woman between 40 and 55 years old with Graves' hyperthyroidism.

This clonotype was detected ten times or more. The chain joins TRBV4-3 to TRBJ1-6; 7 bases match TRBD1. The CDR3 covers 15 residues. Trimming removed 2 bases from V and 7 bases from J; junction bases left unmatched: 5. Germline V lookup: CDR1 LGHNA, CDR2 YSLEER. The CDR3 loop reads CASSQMGTENSPLHF. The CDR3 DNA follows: TGCGCCAGCAGCCAAATGGGGACAGAGAATTCACCCCTCCACTTT.

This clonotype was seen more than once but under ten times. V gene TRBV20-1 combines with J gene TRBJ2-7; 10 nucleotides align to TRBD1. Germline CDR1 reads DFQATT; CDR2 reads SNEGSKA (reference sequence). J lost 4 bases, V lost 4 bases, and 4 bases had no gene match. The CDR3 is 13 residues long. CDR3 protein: CSAKGGQGYEQYF. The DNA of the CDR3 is TGCAGTGCTAAGGGGGGACAGGGGTACGAGCAGTACTTC.

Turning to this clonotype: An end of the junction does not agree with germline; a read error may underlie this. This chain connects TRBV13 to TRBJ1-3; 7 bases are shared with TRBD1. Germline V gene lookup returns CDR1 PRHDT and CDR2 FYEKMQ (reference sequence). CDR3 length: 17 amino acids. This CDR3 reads CASYSWTGKNYGYTIYF. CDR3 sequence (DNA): TGCGCCAGCTATTCGTGGACAGGCAAGAACTATGGCTACACCATATATTTT. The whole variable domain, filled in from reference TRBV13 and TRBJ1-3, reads AAGVIQSPRHLIKEKRETATLKCYPIPRHDTVYWYQQGPGQDPQFLISFYEKMQSDKGSIPDRFSAQQFSDYHSELNMSSLELGDSALYFCASYSWTGKNYGYTIYFGEGSWLTVV.

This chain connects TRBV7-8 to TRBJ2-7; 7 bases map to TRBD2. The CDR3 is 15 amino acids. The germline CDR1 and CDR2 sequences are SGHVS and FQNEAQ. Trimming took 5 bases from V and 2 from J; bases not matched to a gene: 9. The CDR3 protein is CASSQLGGRAYEQYF. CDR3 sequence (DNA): TGTGCCAGCAGCCAGTTAGGAGGGAGGGCCTACGAGCAGTACTTC.

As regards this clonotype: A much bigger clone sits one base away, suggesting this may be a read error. CDR3 sequence: CASNLGGQIYEQYF. CDR3 nucleotide sequence: TGTGCCAGCAACCTAGGGGGACAGATCTACGAGCAGTACTTC. The rearrangement links TRBV12-3 or TRBV12-4 to TRBJ2-7; 7 bases are shared with TRBD1. This CDR3 contains 14 residues. With 7 bases clipped from V and 3 bases from J, the junction kept 9 bases outside the gene matches.

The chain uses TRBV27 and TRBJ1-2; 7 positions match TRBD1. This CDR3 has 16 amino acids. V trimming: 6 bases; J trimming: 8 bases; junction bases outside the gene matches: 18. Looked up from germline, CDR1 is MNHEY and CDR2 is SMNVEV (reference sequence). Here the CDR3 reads CASRPRGTGADRGYTF. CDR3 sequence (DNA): TGTGCCAGCAGACCGAGGGGTACAGGGGCCGACAGAGGCTACACCTTC.

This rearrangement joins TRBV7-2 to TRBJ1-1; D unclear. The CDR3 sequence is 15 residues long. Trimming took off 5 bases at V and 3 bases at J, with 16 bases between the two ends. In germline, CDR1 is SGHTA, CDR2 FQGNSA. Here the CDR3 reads CASSPLIWAYTEAFF. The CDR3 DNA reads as TGTGCCAGCAGCCCCTTGATCTGGGCGTACACTGAAGCTTTCTTT.

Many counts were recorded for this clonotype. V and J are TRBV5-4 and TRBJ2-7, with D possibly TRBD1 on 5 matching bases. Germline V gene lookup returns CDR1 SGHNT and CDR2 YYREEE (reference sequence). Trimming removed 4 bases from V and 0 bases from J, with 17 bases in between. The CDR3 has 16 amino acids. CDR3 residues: CASSAGQLVSSYEQYF. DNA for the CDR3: TGTGCCAGCAGCGCCGGACAACTCGTGAGCTCCTACGAGCAGTACTTC.

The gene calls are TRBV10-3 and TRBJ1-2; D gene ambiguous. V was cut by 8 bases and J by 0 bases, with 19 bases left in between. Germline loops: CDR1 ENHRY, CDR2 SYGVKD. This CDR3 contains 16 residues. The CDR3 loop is CAICSGLAGSNYGYTF. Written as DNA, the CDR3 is TGTGCCATCTGCAGTGGATTAGCCGGCTCTAACTATGGCTACACCTTC.

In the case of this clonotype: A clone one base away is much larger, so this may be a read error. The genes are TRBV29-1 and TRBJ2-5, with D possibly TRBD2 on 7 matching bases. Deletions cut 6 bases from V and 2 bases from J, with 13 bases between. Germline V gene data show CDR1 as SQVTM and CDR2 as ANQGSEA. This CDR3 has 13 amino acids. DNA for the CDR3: TGCAGCGTAAGGGGGGGGAGGCAAGAGACCCAGTACTTC. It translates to CSVRGGRQETQYF.

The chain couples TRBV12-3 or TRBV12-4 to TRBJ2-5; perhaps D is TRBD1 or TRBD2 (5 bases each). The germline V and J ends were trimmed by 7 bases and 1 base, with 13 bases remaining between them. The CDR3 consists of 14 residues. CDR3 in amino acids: CASNPGTRQETQYF. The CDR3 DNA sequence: TGTGCCAGCAACCCCGGGACGCGCCAAGAGACCCAGTACTTC.

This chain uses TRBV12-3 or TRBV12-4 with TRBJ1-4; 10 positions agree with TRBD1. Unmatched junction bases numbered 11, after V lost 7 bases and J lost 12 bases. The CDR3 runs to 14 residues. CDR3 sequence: CASTPVAGTGELFF. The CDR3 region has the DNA TGTGCCAGCACCCCGGTGGCGGGGACAGGGGAACTGTTTTTT.

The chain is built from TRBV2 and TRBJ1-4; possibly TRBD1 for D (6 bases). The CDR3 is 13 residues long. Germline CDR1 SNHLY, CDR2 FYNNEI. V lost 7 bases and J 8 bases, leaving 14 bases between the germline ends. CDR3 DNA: TGTGCCAGCAAGAGGACAGCGGACGAAAAACTGTTTTTT. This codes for CASKRTADEKLFF.